Shown below are 32 T cell receptor beta chains from a single sample sequenced in a study of T cell repertoires in cytomegalovirus infection. TCRdb called the reads again in MiXCR, with one record for every CDR3 protein. The data show some 800,000 distinct CDR3 sequences, 25% to 30% seen once. What these receptors recognize is not known. The sequenced sample was cultured CD8+ T cells from PBMCs, obtained from culture after CMV antigen stimulation. The receptors shown here come from a human donor in good health (CMV status not recorded). Some clones in this sample may be carry-over from other donors' samples.

A few counts support this clonotype. V and J are TRBV6-8 and TRBJ2-6; D is unclear. Trimming stripped 5 bases from V and 0 bases from J, with 11 bases between. Germline-derived CDR1 and CDR2 are MNHGY and SAAAGT. The CDR3 covers 16 residues. The CDR3 nucleotides read TGTGCCAGCAGTGGAATGAGGCGCTCTGGGGCCAACGTCCTGACTTTC. As protein: CASSGMRRSGANVLTF.

J is TRBJ2-3 and V is TRBV27; TRBD2 agrees at 7 bases. After removal of 1 base from V and 4 bases from J, the junction contained 8 bases not matched to a gene. Per germline, CDR1 MNHEY and CDR2 SMNVEV (reference sequence). The CDR3 has 16 amino acids. CDR3 coding DNA: TGTGCCAGCAGTTTATGGGCTAGCGGCCATTCAGATACGCAGTATTTT. This codes for CASSLWASGHSDTQYF.

The rearrangement links TRBV5-5 to TRBJ1-6; TRBD1 matches 7 bases. Germline CDR1 SGHKS, CDR2 YYEKEE (reference sequence). J lost 4 bases, V lost 1 base, and 11 bases had no gene match. The CDR3 contains 18 residues. CDR3 in amino acids: CASSLNTRTGDYNSPLHF. In DNA, the CDR3 is TGTGCCAGCAGCTTGAATACTCGGACAGGTGATTATAATTCACCCCTCCACTTT.

This clonotype has a handful of counts. The V gene is TRBV13, the J gene TRBJ2-3, with 11 nucleotides matching TRBD2. This CDR3 contains 19 residues. J gave up 2 bases and V 7 bases, and 17 bases lay outside the gene matches. Germline values: CDR1 PRHDT, CDR2 FYEKMQ (reference sequence). This CDR3 is CASTHGLAGGYSITDTQYF. The CDR3 region has the DNA TGTGCCAGCACCCATGGGCTAGCGGGGGGATATTCTATCACAGATACGCAGTATTTT.

The table lists this clonotype with a count of one. The V gene is TRBV10-3, the J gene TRBJ1-5; D is unresolved. V dropped 2 bases and J dropped 3 bases, with 5 bases sitting between them. CDR1 is ENHRY and CDR2 is SYGVKD in the germline V gene. The CDR3 consists of 13 residues. The CDR3 coding sequence is TGTGCCATCAGTGAGATGGACAATCAGCCCCAGCATTTT. It codes for CAISEMDNQPQHF.

V and J are TRBV7-9 and TRBJ1-2; D gene ambiguous. With 3 bases removed from V and 1 base from J, the gap between germline ends came to 9 bases. This CDR3 region has 14 residues. The V gene's germline CDR1 is SEHNR and CDR2 FQNEAQ (reference sequence). The CDR3 spells CASSLGSDNYGYTF. CDR3 bases: TGTGCCAGCAGCTTGGGTTCTGATAACTATGGCTACACCTTC.

J is TRBJ2-1 and V is TRBV20-1; D remains unclear. Trimming left V 0 bases short and J 6 bases short, with 12 bases between. This CDR3 is 14 amino acids long. Germline CDR1 reads DFQATT; CDR2 reads SNEGSKA (reference sequence). Here the CDR3 DNA reads TGCAGTGCTAGAGAAGGGCATAGAGGCAATGAGCAGTTCTTC. As protein: CSAREGHRGNEQFF.

Many counts were recorded for this clonotype. The J gene is TRBJ2-1, the V gene TRBV7-6; 7 bases agree with TRBD1. V dropped 3 bases and J dropped 7; count of bases not matched to a gene: 12. The CDR3 extends over 16 amino acids. Per the germline V gene, CDR1 is SGHVS and CDR2 is FNYEAQ. The chain's CDR3 is CASSFAPGQTRNEQFF. CDR3 DNA sequence: TGTGCCAGCAGCTTTGCCCCGGGACAGACAAGAAATGAGCAGTTCTTC. The complete variable domain, with remaining parts taken from reference TRBV7-6 and TRBJ2-1, reads GAGVSQSPRYKVTKRGQDVALRCDPISGHVSLYWYRQALGQGPEFLTYFNYEAQQDKSGLPNDRFSAERPEGSISTLTIQRTEQRDSAMYRCASSFAPGQTRNEQFFGPGTRLTVL.

This clonotype turned up a few times. The chain uses TRBV2 and TRBJ2-3; D ambiguous. The germline V gene has CDR1 SNHLY and CDR2 FYNNEI. CDR3 length equals 12 residues. Between the trimmed V and J ends, which lost 6 bases and 3 bases, there was a span of 7 bases. As DNA, the CDR3 is TGTGCCAGCAGGGACCGGACAGATACGCAGTATTTT. It codes for CASRDRTDTQYF.

The chain recombines TRBV29-1 with TRBJ2-1, with TRBD2 matching 13 bases. The CDR3 totals 15 residues. Per germline, CDR1 SQVTM and CDR2 ANQGSEA. Unmatched junction bases numbered 5, after V lost 6 bases and J lost 3 bases. The CDR3 loop is CSVPRTSGGYNEQFF. CDR3 in DNA: TGCAGCGTCCCTAGGACTAGCGGGGGCTACAATGAGCAGTTCTTC.

This clonotype was found many times. The chain employs TRBV7-8 and TRBJ1-3; D uncertain. V was cut by 4 bases and J by 4 bases, with 14 bases left in between. The CDR3 sequence is 15 residues long. The germline V gene encodes CDR1 SGHVS and CDR2 FQNEAQ. CDR3 residues: CASSSRTRAGNTIYF. CDR3 nucleotides: TGTGCCAGCAGCTCACGAACGAGGGCAGGAAACACCATATATTTT. The full variable domain, with the rest looked up from reference TRBV7-8 and TRBJ1-3, is GAGVSQSPRYKVAKRGQDVALRCDPISGHVSLFWYQQALGQGPEFLTYFQNEAQLDKSGLPSDRFFAERPEGSVSTLKIQRTQQEDSAVYLCASSSRTRAGNTIYFGEGSWLTVV.

This clonotype has more than one count but fewer than ten. The V and J genes are TRBV2 and TRBJ1-1; 7 nucleotides align to TRBD1. This CDR3 contains 12 residues. V dropped 8 bases and J dropped 8; count of bases not matched to a gene: 8. Per the germline V gene, CDR1 is SNHLY and CDR2 is FYNNEI. In DNA form, the CDR3 reads TGTGCCAGCCTAACAGGGGCGAAAGAAGCTTTCTTT. Its protein product is CASLTGAKEAFF.

This clonotype was counted only a few times. The chain is built from TRBV12-3 or TRBV12-4 and TRBJ1-6; 9 bases fit TRBD1. V gave up 6 bases and J gave up 14 bases; unmatched junction bases: 11. The CDR3 totals 14 residues. CDR3 loop: CASRWGQGIESLHF. CDR3 bases: TGTGCCAGCAGGTGGGGACAGGGAATTGAGTCCCTCCACTTT.

This clonotype has just a few counts. V is TRBV3-1 and J is TRBJ1-5; D not certain. CDR3 length: 14 residues. Germline CDR1 reads LGHDT; CDR2 reads YNNKEL (reference sequence). V was cut by 7 bases and J by 6 bases, with 16 bases left in between. CDR3 coding DNA: TGTGCCAGCATTCCGGGAGCTTTAGGTCAGCCCCAGCATTTT. Amino acids: CASIPGALGQPQHF.

The chain uses TRBV7-4 and TRBJ1-4; 7 positions match TRBD1. CDR1 and CDR2 from the germline V gene are SGHVT and SQSDAQ. V dropped 2 bases and J dropped 0; count of bases not matched to a gene: 6. CDR3 length: 17 residues. This CDR3 reads CASSLPRQGATNEKLFF. Here the CDR3 DNA reads TGTGCCAGCAGCTTACCCAGACAGGGAGCAACTAATGAAAAACTGTTTTTT.

This clonotype was seen ten or more times. V is TRBV9 and J is TRBJ2-3; D is possibly TRBD2 (5 bases). Trimming removed 4 bases from V and 1 base from J, with 7 bases in between. The CDR3 runs to 13 residues. Germline V gives CDR1 SGDLS, CDR2 YYNGEE. This CDR3 reads CASSIGGTDTQYF. The CDR3, as DNA: TGTGCCAGCAGCATCGGGGGCACAGATACGCAGTATTTT.

This clonotype was picked up a small number of times. The chain employs TRBV4-1 and TRBJ1-4; D might be TRBD1 (5 bases). There are 16 residues in the CDR3. Trimming took off 5 bases at V and 7 bases at J, with 20 bases between the two ends. CDR1 is MGHRA, CDR2 YSYEKL, per germline. CDR3 coding DNA: TGCGCCAGCAGCGCAAGCGGTCGGGGGTTCGGTGAAAAACTGTTTTTT. The encoded protein is CASSASGRGFGEKLFF.

The chain has TRBV12-3 or TRBV12-4 and TRBJ2-1; D is possibly TRBD1 (6 bases). V gave up 1 base and J gave up 9 bases, with 19 bases separating them. The CDR3 extends over 16 amino acids. The CDR3 here is CASSLGGHDPDTEQFF. In DNA form, the CDR3 reads TGTGCCAGCAGTTTAGGGGGACACGACCCCGACACTGAGCAGTTCTTC.

In this sample, this clonotype turned up many times. The V gene is TRBV7-3, the J gene TRBJ2-1; D gene uncertain. The CDR3 contains 13 residues. Trimming cost V 2 bases and J 4 bases, with 6 bases left between them. CDR1 and CDR2 from the germline V gene are SGHTA and FQGTGA. CDR3 nucleotides: TGTGCCAGCAGCTTATTTGGGTACAATGAGCAGTTCTTC. Residues: CASSLFGYNEQFF.

The rearrangement joins TRBV7-9 to TRBJ1-2; D remains unclear. The CDR3 spans 13 residues. The V end was cut by 1 base, the J end by 8 bases, with 11 bases between. Germline assignment: CDR1 SEHNR and CDR2 FQNEAQ (reference sequence). CDR3 region: CASSLGSDGGYTF. The CDR3 nucleotides are TGTGCCAGCAGCTTAGGGTCAGATGGAGGCTACACCTTC.

This clonotype was counted at least ten times. This rearrangement joins TRBV12-3 or TRBV12-4 to TRBJ2-3, with D maybe TRBD2 (6 bases). The CDR3 covers 16 residues. Trimming took off 1 base at V and 5 bases at J, with 16 bases between the two ends. The CDR3 DNA follows: TGTGCCAGCAGTTTAGGACACAGTATCGGGGGAGATACGCAGTATTTT. This codes for CASSLGHSIGGDTQYF.

The chain's CDR3 is CASGLVPGRDNEQFF. The CDR3 DNA follows: TGTGCTAGTGGTTTGGTACCAGGCCGGGACAATGAGCAGTTCTTC. The chain links TRBV12-5 to TRBJ2-1; D ambiguous. CDR1 is LGHNT and CDR2 is FRNRAP in the germline V gene. The germline V and J ends were trimmed by 0 bases and 5 bases, with 11 bases remaining between them. The length of the CDR3 is 15 residues.

This clonotype was recorded a few times. The gene calls are TRBV4-3 and TRBJ2-1; D is possibly TRBD1 (5 bases). Per germline, CDR1 LGHNA and CDR2 YSLEER. Trimming shortened V by 5 bases and J by 8 bases, and 22 bases separated the two germline ends. The CDR3 has 16 amino acids. This chain's CDR3 is CASSSRLTDRIDEQFF. CDR3 sequence (DNA): TGCGCCAGCAGCTCACGCCTTACCGACAGAATCGATGAGCAGTTCTTC.

CDR3 coding DNA: TGTGCCAGCAGCACCCGGTGGACAGGGGACGGCTACACCTTC. Translation gives CASSTRWTGDGYTF. The chain combines TRBV7-2 with TRBJ1-2; 9 bases line up with TRBD1. In germline, CDR1 is SGHTA, CDR2 FQGNSA. The CDR3 is made up of 14 amino acids. J was trimmed by 8 bases and V by 5 bases; bases with no gene match: 9.

The genes are TRBV5-8 and TRBJ1-1; D gene unclear. The germline V gene has CDR1 SGHTS and CDR2 YDEGEE. The CDR3 is 18 residues long. Deletions cut 0 bases from V and 0 bases from J, with 18 bases between. The CDR3 DNA is TGTGCCAGCAGCTTGGATGGGATCGGCGCCGGAATGAACACTGAAGCTTTCTTT. Encoded protein: CASSLDGIGAGMNTEAFF.

This clonotype was counted ten times or more. The chain links TRBV19 to TRBJ1-5, with D perhaps TRBD1 (6 bases). Trimming pared 1 base from V and 7 bases from J, leaving 14 bases between. Germline V gene data show CDR1 as LNHDA and CDR2 as SQIVND (reference sequence). The CDR3 length is 15 residues. CDR3 protein: CASSIGGRGNQPQHF. The DNA for the CDR3 is TGTGCCAGTAGTATAGGTGGCAGGGGTAACCAGCCCCAGCATTTT.

This clonotype was seen only once. The V gene is TRBV5-4, the J gene TRBJ2-3; 11 bases line up with TRBD2. This CDR3 comprises 15 residues. The germline CDR1 and CDR2 sequences are SGHNT and YYREEE (reference sequence). V lost 7 bases and J lost 2; bases outside the gene matches: 6. In DNA form, the CDR3 reads TGTGCCAGCGGCCTTAGCGGGGGGGCCACAGATACGCAGTATTTT. It specifies CASGLSGGATDTQYF.

This chain connects TRBV5-1 to TRBJ1-1; 7 nucleotides match TRBD1. Germline V gives CDR1 SGHRS, CDR2 YFSETQ. The V segment lost 3 bases and the J segment 5 bases; nucleotides outside the gene matches: 10. The CDR3 is 15 residues long. CDR3 nucleotides: TGCGCCAGCAGCTGGGAAGGAACAGGGGAAACTGAAGCTTTCTTT. As protein: CASSWEGTGETEAFF.

This clonotype has only a few counts. The chain is built from TRBV3-1 and TRBJ2-1, with a possible D match to TRBD2 (5 bases). The V gene's germline CDR1 is LGHDT and CDR2 YNNKEL (reference sequence). The CDR3 is 13 amino acids. Trimming removed 1 base at V and 6 bases at J, with 7 bases between. CDR3 region: CASSQGSGNEQFF. CDR3 DNA sequence: TGTGCCAGCAGCCAAGGAAGCGGCAATGAGCAGTTCTTC.

CDR3 amino acids: CASSLVLDGYTF. DNA of the CDR3: TGTGCCAGCAGCTTAGTATTGGATGGCTACACCTTC. The chain has TRBV7-9 and TRBJ1-2; D remains ambiguous. Per germline, CDR1 SEHNR and CDR2 FQNEAQ (reference sequence). The CDR3 is made up of 12 amino acids. V was trimmed by 1 base and J by 6 bases, leaving 6 bases between them.

This clonotype occurred a few times. This chain links TRBV25-1 with TRBJ2-1; 12 bases agree with TRBD2. CDR3 size: 18 residues. The V gene end was trimmed by 4 bases and the J gene end by 0 bases; junction bases not matched to a gene: 7. Germline V gene sequence: CDR1 MGHDK, CDR2 SYGVNS. CDR3 amino acids: CASSGALAGGSSYNEQFF. CDR3 in DNA: TGTGCCAGCAGTGGAGCACTAGCGGGGGGTAGCTCCTACAATGAGCAGTTCTTC.

The chain has TRBV28 and TRBJ2-1; possibly TRBD2 for D (7 bases). V was shortened by 8 bases and J by 7 bases, with 30 bases between the two germline ends. Germline CDR1 MDHEN, CDR2 SYDVKM. The CDR3 is 18 amino acids. CDR3 sequence reads: CASGGAGRLVSAMNEQFF. The CDR3 bases are TGTGCCAGCGGGGGGGCAGGGAGGTTGGTATCAGCAATGAATGAGCAGTTCTTC.